This entry concerns a single T cell receptor (beta chain). The antigen is undetermined. This sample was taken from a study of T cell responses to AZD1222 COVID-19 vaccine. About the research overall: Recipients boosted at about 4 weeks or about 12 weeks are pooled.

Study-level results: Only a handful of AZD1222 recipients, about six in all, had baseline seropositivity. After two AZD1222 doses, spike-specific TCR breadth and depth rose versus day 0.

The CDR3 runs to 15 residues. CDR1 and CDR2 (germline): LNHDA, SQIVND (reference sequence). V shed 5 bases and J shed 6 bases, with 17 bases lying between them. Here immunoSEQ multiplex PCR was the method, and the copy in TCRdb shows in-frame clones only, minus some. The sample has under 150,000 clones; 90% to 95% are singletons. This sequence originates from an adult in good health. The chain couples TRBV19 to TRBJ1-5, with D perhaps matching TRBD1 (5 bases). The starting material was peripheral blood, obtained on day 0 of AZD1222 vaccination. The CDR3 DNA is TGTGCCAGTAGTCTTCAGGGAGGGCTTTCTCAGCCCCAGCATTTT. It codes for CASSLQGGLSQPQHF.